The T cell receptor beta chain under discussion was sequenced for a study of T-cell memory formation after mild COVID-19. Overall study context: Largely donor-specific sequence clusters came from two donors.

Germline V gene lookup returns CDR1 SGHKS and CDR2 YYEKEE (reference sequence). This CDR3 contains 14 residues. Trimming took 0 bases from V and 5 from J; bases not matched to a gene: 2. TCRdb redid the calling of the 5' RACE reads with MiXCR, one entry per CDR3 protein. Here the sample spans a few hundred thousand distinct CDR3 sequences, more than 15% being singletons. This clonotype was observed a handful of times. The sample taken for sequencing was PBMCs or a T cell subset sorted from them (not recorded which). This chain connects TRBV5-5 to TRBJ1-5, with TRBD1 identical over 7 bases. This receptor was obtained from a man aged 18 to 29 who had mild COVID-19 (a few samples of this study predate the infection). Cell type and time point are not known. CDR3 sequence (DNA): TGTGCCAGCAGCTTGGCCACAGGGGATCAGCCCCAGCATTTT. Its protein product is CASSLATGDQPQHF.